Shown below are 2 T cell receptor beta chains from a single sample sequenced in a study of cytomegalovirus exposure and HLA in healthy donors. Primers: 60 Vbeta forward and 13 Jbeta reverse. TCRdb's copy holds only in-frame clones and misses some; the assay was immunoSEQ multiplex PCR. Of under 200,000 clones in the sample, 84% were seen once. The specimen sequenced was PBMCs. The source is a man in his fifties or sixties in good health and CMV-seropositive.

The rearrangement uses TRBV9 and TRBJ1-6; 8 positions match TRBD1. With 0 bases clipped from V and 10 bases from J, the junction kept 6 bases outside the gene matches. CDR1 and CDR2 from the germline V gene are SGDLS and YYNGEE. CDR3 size: 15 residues. CDR3 DNA: TGTGCCAGCAGCGTAGGAGACAGGGGTGGATCACCCCTCCACTTT. Translated, it gives CASSVGDRGGSPLHF.

This clone has just a few counts. The V call is TRBV5-1, the J call TRBJ2-2; 7 bases are shared with TRBD1. V was clipped by 0 bases and J by 5 bases; unmatched bases: 4. CDR3 length: 15 residues. Germline V gene lookup returns CDR1 SGHRS and CDR2 YFSETQ. CDR3 in amino acids: CASSLGQGKTGELFF. As DNA, the CDR3 is TGCGCCAGCAGCTTGGGACAGGGAAAGACCGGGGAGCTGTTTTTT.